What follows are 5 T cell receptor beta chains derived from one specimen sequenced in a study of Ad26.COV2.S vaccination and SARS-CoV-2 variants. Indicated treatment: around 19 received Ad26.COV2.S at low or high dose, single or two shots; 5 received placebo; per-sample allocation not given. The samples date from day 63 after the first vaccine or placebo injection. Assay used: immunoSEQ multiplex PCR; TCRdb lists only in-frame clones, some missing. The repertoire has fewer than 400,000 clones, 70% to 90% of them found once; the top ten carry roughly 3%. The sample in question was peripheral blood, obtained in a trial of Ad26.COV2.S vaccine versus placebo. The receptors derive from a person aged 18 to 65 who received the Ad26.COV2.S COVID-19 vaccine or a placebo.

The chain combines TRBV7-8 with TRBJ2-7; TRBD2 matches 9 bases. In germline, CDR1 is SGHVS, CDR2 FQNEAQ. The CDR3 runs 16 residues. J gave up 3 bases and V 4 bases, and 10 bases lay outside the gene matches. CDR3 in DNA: TGTGCCAGCAGCTGGGGGGGGACTAGCAATTACTACGAGCAGTACTTC. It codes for CASSWGGTSNYYEQYF.

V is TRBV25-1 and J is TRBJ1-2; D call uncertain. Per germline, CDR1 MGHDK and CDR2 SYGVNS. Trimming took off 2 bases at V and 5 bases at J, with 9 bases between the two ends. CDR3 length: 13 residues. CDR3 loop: CASSERGRYGYTF. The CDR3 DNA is TGTGCCAGCAGTGAACGAGGCAGATATGGCTACACCTTC.

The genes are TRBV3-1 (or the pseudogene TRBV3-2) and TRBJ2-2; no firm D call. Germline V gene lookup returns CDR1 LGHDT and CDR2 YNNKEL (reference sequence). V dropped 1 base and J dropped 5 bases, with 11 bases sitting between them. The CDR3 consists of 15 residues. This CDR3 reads CASSQVVGSTGELFF. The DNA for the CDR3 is TGTGCCAGCAGCCAAGTGGTGGGGTCAACCGGGGAGCTGTTTTTT.

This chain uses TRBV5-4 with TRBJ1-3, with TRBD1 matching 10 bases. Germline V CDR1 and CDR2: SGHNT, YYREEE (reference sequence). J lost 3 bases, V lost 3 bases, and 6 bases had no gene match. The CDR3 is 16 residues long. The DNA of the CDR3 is TGTGCCAGCAGCTGGACCGGGACAGGGGATGGAAACACCATATATTTT. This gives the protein CASSWTGTGDGNTIYF.

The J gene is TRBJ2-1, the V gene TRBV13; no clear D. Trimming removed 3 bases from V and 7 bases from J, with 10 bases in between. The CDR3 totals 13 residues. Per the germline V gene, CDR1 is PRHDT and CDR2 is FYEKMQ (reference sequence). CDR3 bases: TGTGCCAGCAGCTTCAGGACGAGAAATGAGCAGTTCTTC. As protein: CASSFRTRNEQFF.